Here is one TCR beta chain with its context. Its antigen is as yet unknown. The assay was immunoSEQ multiplex PCR, and TCRdb's table has in-frame clones only and misses some. Seen here are nearly 400,000 clones, approximately 91% observed once, and the top ten hold approximately 1.9%. The treatment is: about 20 received Ad26.COV2.S at low or high dose, single or two shots; about 5 received placebo; per-sample allocation not given. Sampling was done on day 63 after the first vaccine or placebo injection. An Ad26 vector carrying the Wuhan-strain SARS-CoV-2 spike served as the vaccine. This entry comes from a study of Ad26.COV2.S vaccination and SARS-CoV-2 variants. Background on the study: Enrollment placed the donor in the COV1001 Ad26.COV2.S trial arm. General study points: Vaccinees showed greater spike-specific TCR breadth than placebo recipients. Reportedly, spike-specific CD8+ and CD4+ T cell responses achieved substantial breadth once vaccination had taken place.

Losses at the gene ends were 4 bases for V and 2 bases for J; bases not matched to a gene: 6. This CDR3 has 16 residues. Looked up from germline, CDR1 is SGHAT and CDR2 is FQNNGV. The sample was peripheral blood, taken in a trial of Ad26.COV2.S vaccine versus placebo. The chain carries TRBV11-2 and TRBJ2-7; 12 nucleotides line up with TRBD2. The source is a person aged 18 to 59 who received the Ad26.COV2.S COVID-19 vaccine or a placebo. CDR3 bases: TGTGCCAGCAGCTCCCGGACTAGCGGGAATCCCTACGAGCAGTACTTC. Protein sequence: CASSSRTSGNPYEQYF.